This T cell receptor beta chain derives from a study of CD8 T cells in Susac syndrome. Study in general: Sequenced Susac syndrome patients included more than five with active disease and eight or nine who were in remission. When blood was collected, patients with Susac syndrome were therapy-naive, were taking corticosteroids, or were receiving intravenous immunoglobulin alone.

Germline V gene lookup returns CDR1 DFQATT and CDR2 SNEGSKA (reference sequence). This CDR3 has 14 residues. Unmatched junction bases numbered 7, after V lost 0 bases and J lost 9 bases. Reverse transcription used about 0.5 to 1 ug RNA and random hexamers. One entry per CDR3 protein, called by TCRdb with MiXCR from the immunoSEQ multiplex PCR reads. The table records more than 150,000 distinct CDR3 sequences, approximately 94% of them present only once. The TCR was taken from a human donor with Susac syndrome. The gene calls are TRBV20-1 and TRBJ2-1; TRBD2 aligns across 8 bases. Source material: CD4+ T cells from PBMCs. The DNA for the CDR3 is TGCAGTGCTAGAGATAGCCTAGCGGGTCCTGAGCAGTTCTTC. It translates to CSARDSLAGPEQFF.